This entry lists 2 T cell receptor beta chains sequenced from one sample in a study of blood T cell repertoires in COVID-19. This table comes from immunoSEQ multiplex PCR, and its TCRdb copy is limited to in-frame clones, with some not included. The data contain 150,000 to 200,000 clones, around 81% of them seen just once; the ten biggest clones take up 5% to 6%. Sequences were obtained from PBMCs or T cells enriched from blood (not recorded which). Every receptor here comes from a middle-aged man who had recovered from COVID-19.

The genes are TRBV6-5 and TRBJ2-5; TRBD1 might be the D (6 bases). This CDR3 spans 15 amino acids. Germline V gives CDR1 MNHEY, CDR2 SVGAGI. Trimming removed 0 bases from V and 7 bases from J, with 15 bases in between. CDR3 nucleotide sequence: TGTGCCAGCAGTTACTCGGACAGAGGAGTTCGGACCCAGTACTTC. The encoded protein is CASSYSDRGVRTQYF.

The chain recombines TRBV3-1 (or the pseudogene TRBV3-2) with TRBJ2-2; possible D gene TRBD1, 5 bases. The ends were cut back, 1 base at V and 4 bases at J, with 13 bases in the middle. In germline, CDR1 is LGHDT, CDR2 YNNKEL (reference sequence). The CDR3 length is 16 residues. The CDR3 coding sequence is TGTGCCAGCAGCCAAGTTAAAGGGGTAGGCACCGGGGAGCTGTTTTTT. It translates to CASSQVKGVGTGELFF.